This T cell receptor beta chain was profiled in a study of T-cell memory formation after mild COVID-19 (dated by TCRdb to about 2021). Regarding the study in general: Most TCR sequence clusters were specific to one of the two donors. T-cell clones expanding and contracting after mild COVID-19 in two donors were tracked by longitudinal TCRalpha and TCRbeta repertoire sequencing. The cohort comprised two young, previously healthy adult volunteers, one female and one male.

CDR3 length: 14 amino acids, cysteine to phenylalanine. Only CDR3 DNA is held: 42 bases, read in frame from base 1. V and J lose 2 bases and 4 bases, and a span of 15 bases separates them. In the germline V gene, CDR1 corresponds to SQVTM and CDR2 to ANQGSEA. PBMCs were isolated by Ficoll-Paque density gradient centrifugation. Broader findings and caveats from the paper: Clones that contracted from day 15 to 85 showed balanced CD4/CD8 phenotypes, whereas a second wave of clones that expanded from day 15 to 37 leaned towards CD4+. Only two mild cases were covered by the study, and larger cohorts that include severe cases with pre-infection samples were considered necessary. Some responding clones were found in pre-infection memory, which suggests that pre-existing cross-reactive memory T cells took part in the SARS-CoV-2 response. Contracting CD4+ clones were found mainly in CM and EM memory subsets, while CD8+ clones were enriched in EMRA. SARS-CoV-2 specificity of the second-wave clones peaking on day 37 was not confirmed.

Instrument used: Illumina NovaSeq 6000. Using 5'RACE with constant-segment primers, TCRalpha and TCRbeta cDNA libraries were constructed, with sample barcodes and unique molecular identifiers added in the process. Trizol reagent was used to extract RNA from every sample. Amplification of the libraries took two PCR steps, and the second step added a second sample barcode plus Illumina TruSeq adapters. Libraries were sequenced on an Illumina NovaSeq with 2 x 150 bp paired-end reads. Per the original workflow: Demultiplexing of reads and collapsing into UMI-guided consensus sequences were performed with migec v1.2.7. Using mixcr v2.1.11, the UMI consensuses were aligned to TRA and TRB V and J templates and assembled into clonotypes. A clonotype was counted as expanded or contracted only when both edgeR and NoisET called the clonotype significant, with the noise models trained on biological replicates. For edgeR calls, a false discovery rate-adjusted p below 0.01 and a log2 fold-change threshold of 1 were applied. PCA with hierarchical clustering of max-normalized trajectories of the 1000 most abundant clonotypes was used as exploratory dynamics analysis. Each responding clone was given a CD4 or CD8 phenotype based on the CD4+ and CD8+ repertoires, which had been sequenced separately. The raw public data were reprocessed by TCRdb itself: fastp quality trimming at Q25, MiXCR clonotype calling, in-frame beta chains only. Identical CDR3 proteins give one entry, which carries the most common genes and DNA. It is TCRdb's table, rather than the study itself, that gives the V and J calls and clone size. The sample profile shows some 150,000 distinct CDR3 sequences; 19% of them were found once. 2% to 2.5% of the sample belongs to the ten largest clones.

Turning to this clonotype: The antigen this receptor binds is unknown. No much larger clone is present one base from it, and per-base qualities are unavailable.

This TCR was sampled from an adult woman who had mild COVID-19 (a few samples of this study predate the infection). The sample titles of this study are shuffled in the database, so cell type and time point are left out; the donor was told from shared clones. Recombination connected TRBV29-1 to TRBJ2-7; TRBD2 is a weak D gene call, 5 bases matching. Material for sequencing was PBMCs or a T cell subset sorted from them (not recorded which). The CDR3 protein is CSVETRGRRYEQYF. The DNA sequence reads TGCAGCGTTGAAACTCGGGGTAGAAGGTACGAGCAGTACTTC.